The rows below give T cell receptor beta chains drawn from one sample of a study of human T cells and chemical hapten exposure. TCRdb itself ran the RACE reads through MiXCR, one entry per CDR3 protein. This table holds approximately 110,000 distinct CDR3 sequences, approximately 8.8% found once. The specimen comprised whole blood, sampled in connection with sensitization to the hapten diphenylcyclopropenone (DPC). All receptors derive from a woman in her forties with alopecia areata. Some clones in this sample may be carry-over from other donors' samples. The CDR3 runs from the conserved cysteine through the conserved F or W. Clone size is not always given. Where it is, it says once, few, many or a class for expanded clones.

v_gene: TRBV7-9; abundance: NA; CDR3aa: CASGESVSGTEAFF
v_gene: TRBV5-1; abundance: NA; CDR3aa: CASRTTADYGYTF
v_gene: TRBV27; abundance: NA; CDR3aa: CASSYGTGGLDTQYF
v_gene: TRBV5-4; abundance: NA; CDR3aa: CASSLDSFSYNEQFF
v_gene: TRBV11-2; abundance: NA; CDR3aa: CASSPQGGNTIYF
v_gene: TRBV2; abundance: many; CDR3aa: CASSALPGRPIDTF
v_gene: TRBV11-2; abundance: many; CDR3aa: CASSLGDRNIQYF
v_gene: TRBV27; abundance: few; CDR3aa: CASSPGTASGEQYF
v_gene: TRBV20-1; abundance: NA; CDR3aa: CSAAGQPRGNQPQHF
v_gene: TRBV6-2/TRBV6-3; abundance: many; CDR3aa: CASSGSGTPFYGYTF
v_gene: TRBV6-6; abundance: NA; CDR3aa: CASTYGLAGANTDTQYF
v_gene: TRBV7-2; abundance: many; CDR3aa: CASSGSSGGGPRKQFF
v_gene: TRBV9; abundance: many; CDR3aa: CASSVGTHPTDTQYF
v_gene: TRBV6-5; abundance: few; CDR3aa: CASSKQWSTDTQYF
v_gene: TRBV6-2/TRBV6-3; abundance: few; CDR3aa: CASSYTVGTPRYEQYF
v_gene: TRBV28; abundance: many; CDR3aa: CASSLRLETGGTQYF
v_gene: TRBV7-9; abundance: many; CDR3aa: CASSFSGGAYEQYF
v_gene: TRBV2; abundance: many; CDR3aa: CASWSYQPEQFF
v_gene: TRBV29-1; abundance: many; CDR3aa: CSVGGDPSENTIYF
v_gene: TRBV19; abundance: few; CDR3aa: CASSIRLVGRVGAKNIQYF
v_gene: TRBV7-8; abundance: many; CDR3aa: CADRTGNANTGELFF
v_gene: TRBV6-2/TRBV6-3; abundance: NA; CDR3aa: CASNLQGVGYGYTF
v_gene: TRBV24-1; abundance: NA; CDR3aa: CATSDWPGQGQQETQYF
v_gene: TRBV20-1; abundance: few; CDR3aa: CSARGAGGALPTDTQYF
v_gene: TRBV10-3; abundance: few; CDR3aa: CAISGGLARDEQFF
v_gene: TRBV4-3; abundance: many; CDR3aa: CASSQELAEQETQYF
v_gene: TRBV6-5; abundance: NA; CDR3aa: CASSPWTRGETQYF
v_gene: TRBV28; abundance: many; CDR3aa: CASRQGHYLAKNIQYF
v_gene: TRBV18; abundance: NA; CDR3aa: CASSPSPIVGSPGSCFF
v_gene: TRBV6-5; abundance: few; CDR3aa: CASSAVQGTGANVLTF
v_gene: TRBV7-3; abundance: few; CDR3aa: CASSPGPPGTGGYNEQFF
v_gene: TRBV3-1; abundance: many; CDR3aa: CASSQVFGGALQETQYF